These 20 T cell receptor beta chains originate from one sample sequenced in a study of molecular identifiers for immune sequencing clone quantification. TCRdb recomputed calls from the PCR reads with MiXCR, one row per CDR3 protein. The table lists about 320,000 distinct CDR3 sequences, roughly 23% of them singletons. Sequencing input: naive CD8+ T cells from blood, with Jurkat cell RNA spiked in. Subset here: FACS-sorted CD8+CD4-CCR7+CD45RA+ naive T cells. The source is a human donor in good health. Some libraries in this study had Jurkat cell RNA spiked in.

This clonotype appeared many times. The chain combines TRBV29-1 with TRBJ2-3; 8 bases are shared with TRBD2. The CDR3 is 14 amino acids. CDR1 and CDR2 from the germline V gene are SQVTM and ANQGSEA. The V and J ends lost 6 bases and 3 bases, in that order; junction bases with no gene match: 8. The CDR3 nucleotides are TGCAGCGTCACCAGCGGGAGTAGAACAGATACGCAGTATTTT. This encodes CSVTSGSRTDTQYF.

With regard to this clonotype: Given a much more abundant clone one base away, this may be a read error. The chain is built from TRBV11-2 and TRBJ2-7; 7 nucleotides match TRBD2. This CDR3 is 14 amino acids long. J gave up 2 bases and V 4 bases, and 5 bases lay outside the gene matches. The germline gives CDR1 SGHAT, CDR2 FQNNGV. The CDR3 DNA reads TGTGCCAGCAGCTCCGGACTAGTTACCTACGAGCAGTACTTC. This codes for CASSSGLVTYEQYF.

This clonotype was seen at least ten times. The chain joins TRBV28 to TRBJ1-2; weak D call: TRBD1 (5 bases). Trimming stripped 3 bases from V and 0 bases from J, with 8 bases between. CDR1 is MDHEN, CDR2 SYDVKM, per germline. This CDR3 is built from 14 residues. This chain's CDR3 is CASSLGLANYGYTF. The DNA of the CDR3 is TGTGCCAGCAGTTTGGGGCTAGCTAACTATGGCTACACCTTC.

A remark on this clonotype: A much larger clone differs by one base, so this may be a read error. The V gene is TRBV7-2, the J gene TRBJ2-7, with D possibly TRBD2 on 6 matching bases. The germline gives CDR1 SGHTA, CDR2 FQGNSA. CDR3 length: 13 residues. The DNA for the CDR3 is TGTGTCAGCAGCTCACCCCCGGGGGAGGAGCAGTACTTC. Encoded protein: CVSSSPPGEEQYF.

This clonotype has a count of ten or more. The CDR3 nucleotides read TGTGCCAGCAGCAGAGGGACAGGGGAGCTGTTTTTT. Protein product: CASSRGTGELFF. The chain uses TRBV7-8 and TRBJ2-2; D might be TRBD1 (6 bases). V was cut by 5 bases and J by 8 bases, with 9 bases left in between. This CDR3 region has 12 residues. Germline V lookup: CDR1 SGHVS, CDR2 FQNEAQ.

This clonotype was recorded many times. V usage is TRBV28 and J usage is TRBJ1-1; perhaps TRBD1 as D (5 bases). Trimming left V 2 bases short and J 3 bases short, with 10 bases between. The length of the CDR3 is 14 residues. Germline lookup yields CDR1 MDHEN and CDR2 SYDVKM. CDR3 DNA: TGTGCCAGCAGTTTACAGGGTATGTACACTGAAGCTTTCTTT. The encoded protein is CASSLQGMYTEAFF.

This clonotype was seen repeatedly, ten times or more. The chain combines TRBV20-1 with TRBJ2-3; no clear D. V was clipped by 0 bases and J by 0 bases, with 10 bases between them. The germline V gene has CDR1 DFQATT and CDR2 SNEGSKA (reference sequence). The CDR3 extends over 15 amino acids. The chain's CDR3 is CSARDYGLSTDTQYF. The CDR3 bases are TGCAGTGCTAGAGACTATGGCCTTAGCACAGATACGCAGTATTTT.

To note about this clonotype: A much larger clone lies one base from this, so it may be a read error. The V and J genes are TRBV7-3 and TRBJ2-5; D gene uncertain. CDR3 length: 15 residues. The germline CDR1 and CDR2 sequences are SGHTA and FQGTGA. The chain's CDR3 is CASSLGFGPQETQCF. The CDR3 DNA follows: TGTGCCAGCAGCTTGGGTTTCGGACCCCAAGAGACCCAGTGCTTC.

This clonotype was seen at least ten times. The CDR3 DNA reads as TGTGCCAGTAGTATTCTGGGGGACAAAACCACTGAAGCTTTCTTT. Translation: CASSILGDKTTEAFF. This rearrangement joins TRBV19 to TRBJ1-1, with D maybe TRBD1 (6 bases). The CDR3 loop spans 15 amino acids. The V end lost 3 bases, the J end lost 4 bases, and 15 bases lay between the germline ends. Germline CDR1 and CDR2: LNHDA and SQIVND (reference sequence).

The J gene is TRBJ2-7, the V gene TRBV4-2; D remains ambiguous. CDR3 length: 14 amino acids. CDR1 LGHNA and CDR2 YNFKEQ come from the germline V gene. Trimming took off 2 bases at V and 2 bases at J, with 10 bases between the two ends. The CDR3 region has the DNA TGTGCCAGCAGCCAACCTGACTCGACCTACGAGCAGTACTTC. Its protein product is CASSQPDSTYEQYF.

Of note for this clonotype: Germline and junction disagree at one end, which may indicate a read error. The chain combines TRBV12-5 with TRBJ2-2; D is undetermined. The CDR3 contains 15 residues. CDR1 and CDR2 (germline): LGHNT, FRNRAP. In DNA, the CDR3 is TGTGCTAGTGGTTTGAGTTTCAGTAACACCGAGGAGCTGTTTTTT. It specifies CASGLSFSNTEELFF.

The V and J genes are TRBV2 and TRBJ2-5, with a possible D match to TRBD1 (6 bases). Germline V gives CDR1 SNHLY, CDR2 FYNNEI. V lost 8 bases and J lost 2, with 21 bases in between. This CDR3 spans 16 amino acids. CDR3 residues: CASFRSPGQTQETQYF. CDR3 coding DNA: TGTGCCAGCTTCCGTAGTCCTGGACAGACTCAAGAGACCCAGTACTTC.

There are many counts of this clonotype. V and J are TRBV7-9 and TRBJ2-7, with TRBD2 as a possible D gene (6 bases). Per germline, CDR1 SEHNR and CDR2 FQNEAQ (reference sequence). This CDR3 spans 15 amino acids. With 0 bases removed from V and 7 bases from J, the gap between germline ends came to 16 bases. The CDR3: CASSLALQMEGEQYF. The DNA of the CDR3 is TGTGCCAGCAGCTTAGCCCTACAGATGGAGGGTGAGCAGTACTTC.

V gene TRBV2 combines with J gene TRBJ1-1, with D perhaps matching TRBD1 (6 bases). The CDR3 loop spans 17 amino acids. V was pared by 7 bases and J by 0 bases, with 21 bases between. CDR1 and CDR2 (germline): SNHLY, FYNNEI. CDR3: CASTLRGDGRMNTEAFF. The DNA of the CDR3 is TGTGCCAGCACCCTTAGGGGGGATGGCAGGATGAACACTGAAGCTTTCTTT.

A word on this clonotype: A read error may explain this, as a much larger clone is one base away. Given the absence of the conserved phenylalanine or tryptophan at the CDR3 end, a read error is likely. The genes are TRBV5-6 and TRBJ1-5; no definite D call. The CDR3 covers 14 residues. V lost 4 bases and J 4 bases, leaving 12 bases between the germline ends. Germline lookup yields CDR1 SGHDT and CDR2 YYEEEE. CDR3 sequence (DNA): TGTGCCAGCAGCCCCGGCTCCGGGAATCAGCCCCAGCATCTT. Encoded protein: CASSPGSGNQPQHL.

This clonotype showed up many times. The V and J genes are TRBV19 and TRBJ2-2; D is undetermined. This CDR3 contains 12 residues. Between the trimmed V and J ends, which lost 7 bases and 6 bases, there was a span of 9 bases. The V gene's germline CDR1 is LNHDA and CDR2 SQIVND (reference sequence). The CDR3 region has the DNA TGTGCCAGTACCCTGGGCGCCGGGGAGCTGTTTTTT. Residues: CASTLGAGELFF. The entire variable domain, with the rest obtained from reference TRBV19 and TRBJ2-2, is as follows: DGGITQSPKYLFRKEGQNVTLSCEQNLNHDAMYWYRQDPGQGLRLIYYSQIVNDFQKGDIAEGYSVSREKKESFPLTVTSAQKNPTAFYLCASTLGAGELFFGEGSRLTVL.

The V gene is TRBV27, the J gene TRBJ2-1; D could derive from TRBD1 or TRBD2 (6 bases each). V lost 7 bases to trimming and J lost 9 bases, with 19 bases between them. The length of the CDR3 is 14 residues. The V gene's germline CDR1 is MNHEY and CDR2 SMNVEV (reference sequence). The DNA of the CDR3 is TGTGCCAGCATTCAAGGGGGGCCGTATGGTGAGCAGTTCTTC. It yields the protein CASIQGGPYGEQFF.

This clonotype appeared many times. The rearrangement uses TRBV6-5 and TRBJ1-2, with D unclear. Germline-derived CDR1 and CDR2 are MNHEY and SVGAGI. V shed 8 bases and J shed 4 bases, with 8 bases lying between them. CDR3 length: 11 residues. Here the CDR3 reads CASGFSYGYTF. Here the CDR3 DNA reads TGTGCCAGCGGGTTTAGCTATGGCTACACCTTC.

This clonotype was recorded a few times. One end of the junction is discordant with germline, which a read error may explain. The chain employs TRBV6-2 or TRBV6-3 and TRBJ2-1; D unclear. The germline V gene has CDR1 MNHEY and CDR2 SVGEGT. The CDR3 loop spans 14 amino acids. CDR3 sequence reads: CASSYSHEQNEQFF. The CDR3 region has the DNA TGTGCCAGCAGCTACTCCCACGAGCAGAATGAGCAGTTCTTC.

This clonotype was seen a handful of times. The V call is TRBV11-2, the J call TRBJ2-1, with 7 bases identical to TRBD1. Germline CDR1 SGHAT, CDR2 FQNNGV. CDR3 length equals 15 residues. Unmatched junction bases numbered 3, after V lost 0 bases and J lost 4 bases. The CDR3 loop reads CASSLDPGQYNEQFF. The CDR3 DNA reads TGTGCCAGCAGCTTAGATCCGGGACAGTACAATGAGCAGTTCTTC.